A single sample is the source of the 31 T cell receptor beta chains below, sequenced in a study of blood T cell repertoires in COVID-19. The assay was immunoSEQ multiplex PCR, and TCRdb's table has in-frame clones only and misses some. The sample has approximately 500,000 clones, 70% to 90% seen once. Sample: peripheral blood. Receptor source: a human donor in a cohort sampled during active COVID-19.

The V gene is TRBV2, the J gene TRBJ1-2, with 7 positions matching TRBD1. Losses at the gene ends were 2 bases for V and 4 bases for J; bases not matched to a gene: 4. CDR3 length: 14 amino acids. CDR1 is SNHLY, CDR2 FYNNEI, per germline. CDR3 DNA sequence: TGTGCCAGCAGTGAACTAGGGGGCGGCTATGGCTACACCTTC. Its translation is CASSELGGGYGYTF.

The rearrangement uses TRBV3-1 (or the pseudogene TRBV3-2) and TRBJ1-4, with D hard to call. Trimming shortened V by 4 bases and J by 7 bases, and 10 bases separated the two germline ends. Germline assignment: CDR1 LGHDT and CDR2 YNNKEL (reference sequence). The CDR3 has 13 amino acids. The CDR3 region is CASSPTGAEKLFF. The DNA for the CDR3 is TGTGCCAGCAGCCCTACGGGTGCTGAAAAACTGTTTTTT.

The V call is TRBV6-5, the J call TRBJ2-7, with D possibly TRBD1 on 6 matching bases. This CDR3 region has 11 residues. Germline CDR1 MNHEY, CDR2 SVGAGI. V dropped 6 bases and J dropped 7 bases, with 10 bases sitting between them. In nucleotides, the CDR3 is TGTGCCAGCAGCCGACAGGCGGAGCAGTACTTC. Protein sequence: CASSRQAEQYF.

This clone was found once. The rearrangement joins TRBV5-4 to TRBJ1-1; D might be TRBD1 (6 bases). Germline V CDR1 and CDR2: SGHNT, YYREEE (reference sequence). The germline V and J ends were trimmed by 2 bases and 4 bases, with 18 bases remaining between them. The CDR3 contains 16 residues. The CDR3 coding sequence is TGTGCCAGCAGCTTTGGTAGGGGGAATAGTGGCACTGAAGCTTTCTTT. Its protein is CASSFGRGNSGTEAFF.

The genes are TRBV7-3 and TRBJ1-6; possible D gene TRBD1, 6 bases. Trimming shortened V by 1 base and J by 9 bases, and 10 bases separated the two germline ends. CDR1 SGHTA and CDR2 FQGTGA come from the germline V gene. The CDR3 runs to 14 residues. The chain's CDR3 is CASSLMGAGSPLHF. In nucleotides, the CDR3 is TGTGCCAGCAGCTTAATGGGGGCCGGTTCACCCCTCCACTTT. Full variable domain (outside the CDR3, taken from reference TRBV7-3 and TRBJ1-6): GAGVSQTPSNKVTEKGKYVELRCDPISGHTALYWYRQSLGQGPEFLIYFQGTGAADDSGLPNDRFFAVRPEGSVSTLKIQRTERGDSAVYLCASSLMGAGSPLHFGNGTRLTVT.

The chain joins TRBV25-1 to TRBJ1-3, with a weak D call TRBD1 (5 bases). The CDR3 covers 13 residues. The germline gives CDR1 MGHDK, CDR2 SYGVNS. V was trimmed by 5 bases and J by 7 bases, leaving 12 bases between them. CDR3 amino acids: CASSFQEGNTIYF. CDR3 nucleotides: TGTGCCAGCAGTTTTCAGGAGGGGAACACCATATATTTT. Based on the CDR3 plus reference TRBV25-1 and TRBJ1-3, the full variable domain is EADIYQTPRYLVIGTGKKITLECSQTMGHDKMYWYQQDPGMELHLIHYSYGVNSTEKGDLSSESTVSRIRTEHFPLTLESARPSHTSQYLCASSFQEGNTIYFGEGSWLTVV.

The chain uses TRBV3-1 (or the pseudogene TRBV3-2) and TRBJ1-1; no definite D call. CDR1 is LGHDT, CDR2 YNNKEL, per germline (reference sequence). V lost 1 base to trimming and J lost 1 base, with 7 bases between them. This CDR3 has 14 amino acids. CDR3 protein: CASSQGAGNTEAFF. In nucleotides, the CDR3 is TGTGCCAGCAGCCAAGGGGCTGGGAACACTGAAGCTTTCTTT.

This chain joins TRBV3-1 (or the pseudogene TRBV3-2) and TRBJ1-3; the D is unclear. The germline gives CDR1 LGHDT, CDR2 YNNKEL (reference sequence). This CDR3 region has 15 residues. V gave up 0 bases and J gave up 1 base, with 7 bases separating them. The CDR3 nucleotides read TGTGCCAGCAGCCAAGAAGTCGGGTCTGGAAACACCATATATTTT. Amino acid sequence: CASSQEVGSGNTIYF.

This clone was seen only a few times. CDR3 DNA: TGTGCCAGCAGTGCTAGCGGGAGTTTAAATGAGCAGTTCTTC. This sequence encodes CASSASGSLNEQFF. The chain carries TRBV6-4 and TRBJ2-1, with 10 bases fitting TRBD2. CDR1 MRHNA and CDR2 SNTAGT come from the germline V gene. Losses at the gene ends were 4 bases for V and 7 bases for J; bases not matched to a gene: 4. The CDR3 is made up of 14 amino acids.

This clone appeared a single time. The chain recombines TRBV7-9 with TRBJ2-1, with TRBD2 matching over 9 bases. V was pared by 5 bases and J by 7 bases, with 9 bases of the junction left unmatched. The CDR3 is made up of 15 amino acids. The germline V gene encodes CDR1 SEHNR and CDR2 FQNEAQ (reference sequence). The CDR3 DNA reads as TGTGCCAGCAGCGCAGCAATTAGCGGGAGAAATGAGCAGTTCTTC. Its translation: CASSAAISGRNEQFF.

The chain combines TRBV7-9 with TRBJ2-5; D is undetermined. V lost 2 bases and J 2 bases, leaving 6 bases between the germline ends. There are 13 residues in the CDR3. The germline gives CDR1 SEHNR, CDR2 FQNEAQ (reference sequence). CDR3 loop: CASSLRAQETQYF. The CDR3 region has the DNA TGTGCCAGCAGCTTACGAGCTCAAGAGACCCAGTACTTC.

V and J are TRBV19 and TRBJ1-2, with 7 nucleotides matching TRBD1. Trimming removed 5 bases from V and 2 bases from J; junction bases left unmatched: 5. CDR3 size: 14 residues. The germline V gene has CDR1 LNHDA and CDR2 SQIVND (reference sequence). The CDR3 coding sequence is TGTGCCAGTAGTGTAACAGGGGCGAACTATGGCTACACCTTC. Protein: CASSVTGANYGYTF.

The rearrangement uses TRBV30 and TRBJ1-1, with D possibly matching TRBD1 (5 bases). The CDR3 extends over 13 amino acids. Per the germline V gene, CDR1 is GTSNPN and CDR2 is SVGIG (reference sequence). Trimming took off 4 bases at V and 8 bases at J, with 17 bases between the two ends. The CDR3 DNA is TGTGCCTGGATCCTTAGGGGAGGCGGGGAAGCTTTCTTT. This codes for CAWILRGGGEAFF. Filled out from reference TRBV30 and TRBJ1-1, the complete variable domain reads SQTIHQWPATLVQPVGSPLSLECTVEGTSNPNLYWYRQAAGRGLQLLFYSVGIGQISSEVPQNLSASRPQDRQFILSSKKLLLSDSGFYLCAWILRGGGEAFFGQGTRLTVV.

V gene TRBV5-4 combines with J gene TRBJ2-7, with 10 bases identical to TRBD1. This CDR3 spans 13 amino acids. J was trimmed by 7 bases and V by 4 bases; bases with no gene match: 5. Germline CDR1 is SGHNT and CDR2 is YYREEE (reference sequence). The CDR3: CASSGDRGQEQYF. The CDR3 DNA reads TGTGCCAGCAGCGGGGACAGGGGACAAGAGCAGTACTTC. The whole variable domain, filled in from reference TRBV5-4 and TRBJ2-7, reads ETGVTQSPTHLIKTRGQQVTLRCSSQSGHNTVSWYQQALGQGPQFIFQYYREEENGRGNFPPRFSGLQFPNYSSELNVNALELDDSALYLCASSGDRGQEQYFGPGTRLTVT.

V is TRBV4-3 and J is TRBJ1-1; possibly TRBD1 for D (5 bases). The germline V and J ends were trimmed by 1 base and 0 bases, with 9 bases remaining between them. Germline assignment: CDR1 LGHNA and CDR2 YSLEER. This CDR3 spans 15 amino acids. In nucleotides, the CDR3 is TGCGCCAGCAGCCAAGGGGGCAGATTGAACACTGAAGCTTTCTTT. It yields the protein CASSQGGRLNTEAFF.

The genes are TRBV19 and TRBJ1-5; 9 bases are shared with TRBD1. Germline V gives CDR1 LNHDA, CDR2 SQIVND (reference sequence). Trimming at V came to 7 bases and at J to 0 bases, leaving 13 bases not matched to a gene. This CDR3 has 18 amino acids. Written as DNA, the CDR3 is TGTGCCAGTACCCTAAACAGGGGGCAGCGGTCTAGCAATCAGCCCCAGCATTTT. Translation: CASTLNRGQRSSNQPQHF.

CDR3 sequence reads: CASSDVQSGRAWNEQFF. CDR3 bases: TGTGCCAGCAGTGACGTTCAAAGCGGGAGGGCCTGGAATGAGCAGTTCTTC. V usage is TRBV6-2 or TRBV6-3 and J usage is TRBJ2-1, with 10 nucleotides matching TRBD2. CDR1 MNHEY and CDR2 SVGEGT come from the germline V gene. This CDR3 is built from 17 residues. With 5 bases clipped from V and 7 bases from J, the junction kept 14 bases outside the gene matches.

J is TRBJ1-2 and V is TRBV6-5; 7 nucleotides agree with TRBD1. The CDR3 consists of 13 residues. Trimming removed 6 bases from V and 3 bases from J; junction bases left unmatched: 4. Germline CDR1 is MNHEY and CDR2 is SVGAGI. The CDR3 DNA follows: TGTGCCAGCAGCCCCGGGACAGACTATGGCTACACCTTC. Residues: CASSPGTDYGYTF.

The chain is built from TRBV3-1 (or the pseudogene TRBV3-2) and TRBJ1-4; D is ambiguous. Germline CDR1 LGHDT, CDR2 YNNKEL (reference sequence). V dropped 0 bases and J dropped 5 bases, with 13 bases sitting between them. The CDR3 is 16 amino acids. The CDR3, as DNA: TGTGCCAGCAGCCAAGAAGCGACTGGATTAAATGAAAAACTGTTTTTT. Encoded protein: CASSQEATGLNEKLFF.

This clone was observed a few times. J is TRBJ1-1 and V is TRBV5-1; TRBD1 matches 8 bases. V was pared by 4 bases and J by 5 bases, with 10 bases of the junction left unmatched. Germline lookup yields CDR1 SGHRS and CDR2 YFSETQ. The CDR3 contains 15 residues. The CDR3 sequence is CASSALQGGRTEAFF. CDR3 nucleotides: TGCGCCAGCAGCGCACTACAGGGGGGAAGAACTGAAGCTTTCTTT. The full variable domain, with the rest looked up from reference TRBV5-1 and TRBJ1-1, is KAGVTQTPRYLIKTRGQQVTLSCSPISGHRSVSWYQQTPGQGLQFLFEYFSETQRNKGNFPGRFSGRQFSNSRSEMNVSTLELGDSALYLCASSALQGGRTEAFFGQGTRLTVV.

The chain combines TRBV21-1 with TRBJ1-5; the table's D call, TRBD1, has no DNA check behind it. TRBV21-1 is a known pseudogene. This CDR3 has 19 residues. CDR3 sequence reads: CASSKGEGGPNYSNQPQHF. CDR3 nucleotides: TGTGCCAGCAGCAAAGGGGAAGGGGGCCCCAACTATAGCAATCAGCCCCAGCATTTT.

CDR3 DNA: TGCGCCAGCAGCTGGGGGACAGGGTACCCTAATCATGAGCAGTTCTTC. This sequence encodes CASSWGTGYPNHEQFF. The chain employs TRBV5-1 and TRBJ2-1; 9 bases map to TRBD1. The CDR3 runs to 16 residues. V shed 3 bases, J shed 8 bases, and the junction held 12 bases outside the gene matches. Per germline, CDR1 SGHRS and CDR2 YFSETQ.

V gene TRBV5-1 combines with J gene TRBJ2-6, with a tentative D call TRBD1 (7 bases). Germline V gene sequence: CDR1 SGHRS, CDR2 YFSETQ. The CDR3 totals 18 residues. The ends were cut back, 0 bases at V and 0 bases at J, with 13 bases in the middle. CDR3 coding DNA: TGCGCCAGCAGCTTGGGCGGGACAGCGGCCTCTGGGGCCAACGTCCTGACTTTC. It translates to CASSLGGTAASGANVLTF.

The chain has TRBV5-1 and TRBJ2-6; D is ambiguous. The CDR3 extends over 19 amino acids. Germline CDR1 and CDR2: SGHRS and YFSETQ. Trimming took 2 bases from V and 0 from J, leaving 18 bases between them. CDR3: CASSFLGPVDSSGANVLTF. CDR3 bases: TGCGCCAGCAGCTTTTTGGGCCCCGTCGATAGCTCTGGGGCCAACGTCCTGACTTTC.

The rearrangement links TRBV4-1 to TRBJ1-1; 9 bases align to TRBD1. This CDR3 has 16 amino acids. Trimming removed 3 bases from V and 4 bases from J; junction bases left unmatched: 9. Germline CDR1 is MGHRA and CDR2 is YSYEKL. In nucleotides, the CDR3 is TGCGCCAGCAGCCAGGGTCGGGGACAGGGAGGCACTGAAGCTTTCTTT. Translating it yields CASSQGRGQGGTEAFF.

The rearrangement uses TRBV21-1 and TRBJ1-4; TRBD1, as called in the table, went unchecked against the DNA. TRBV21-1 corresponds to a pseudogene. The CDR3 contains 15 residues. This CDR3 is CASSRTEVTGEKLFF. The DNA of the CDR3 is TGTGCCAGCAGCAGAACCGAGGTGACAGGCGAAAAACTGTTTTTT.

This clone was found a few times. The rearrangement links TRBV19 to TRBJ2-2; 8 positions agree with TRBD2. Germline V CDR1 and CDR2: LNHDA, SQIVND (reference sequence). The J segment lost 4 bases and the V segment lost 9 bases, leaving 10 bases of the junction unmatched. The CDR3 covers 15 residues. DNA for the CDR3: TGTGCCAGCCACGGAGCGGGGGACGCCACCGGGGAGCTGTTTTTT. Translated: CASHGAGDATGELFF.

The V call is TRBV28, the J call TRBJ2-1; TRBD1 agrees at 11 bases. This CDR3 contains 16 residues. V lost 4 bases, J lost 10 bases, and 12 bases stayed unmatched. Germline V gene lookup returns CDR1 MDHEN and CDR2 SYDVKM. The DNA of the CDR3 is TGTGCCAGCAGTTCGCCCGGAGGACAGGGGGCTGGGGAGCAGTTCTTC. This gives the protein CASSSPGGQGAGEQFF.

V and J are TRBV28 and TRBJ1-1; the match to TRBD1 covers 7 bases. The CDR3 has 16 amino acids. Germline V gives CDR1 MDHEN, CDR2 SYDVKM. V was pared by 3 bases and J by 5 bases, with 12 bases of the junction left unmatched. CDR3: CASSLRRQGRGTEAFF. For the CDR3, the DNA is TGTGCCAGCAGTTTGCGTCGACAGGGTAGGGGTACTGAAGCTTTCTTT.

The J gene is TRBJ1-1, the V gene TRBV7-9, with D uncertain. The V gene lost 1 base and the J gene lost 2 bases, with 14 bases spanning the gap. The CDR3 covers 16 residues. Germline CDR1 is SEHNR and CDR2 is FQNEAQ (reference sequence). CDR3 bases: TGTGCCAGCAGCTTAGTTCCCCAGAGGGCCAACACTGAAGCTTTCTTT. It specifies CASSLVPQRANTEAFF.

The chain carries TRBV25-1 and TRBJ2-1; 9 positions match TRBD1. Germline loops: CDR1 MGHDK, CDR2 SYGVNS. With V trimmed by 6 bases and J by 1 base, 4 bases remained unmatched. This CDR3 comprises 15 residues. The CDR3, as DNA: TGTGCCAGCAGGGACAGGGGCTTATCCTACAATGAGCAGTTCTTC. This translates into CASRDRGLSYNEQFF.